This T cell receptor beta chain was recovered during a study of blood T cell repertoires in COVID-19. Study-level background: COVID-19 samples, acute and convalescent, were from the United States, Italy and Spain. PBMCs, B-cell-depleted T cells, or T cells provided the cDNA or gDNA that made up the material.

Germline CDR1 is MDHEN and CDR2 is SYDVKM. This CDR3 contains 14 residues. V lost 5 bases, J lost 9 bases, and 12 bases stayed unmatched. Sequenced by immunoSEQ multiplex PCR; TCRdb stores in-frame clones only, minus some. The sample lists fewer than 250,000 clones, around 87% occurring once. The participants were between roughly 18 and 100 years old and came from 24 US areas. This receptor was obtained from a man aged 25 to 40 in a cohort exposed to, infected with or recovered from COVID-19 (not recorded which). The chain joins TRBV28 to TRBJ1-2, with 7 bases matching TRBD1. Material for sequencing was PBMCs or T cells enriched from blood (not recorded which). The CDR3 DNA reads TGTGCCAGCAGTGTGGGGACAGCCCAACGGAGCTACACCTTC. Protein sequence: CASSVGTAQRSYTF.